This T cell receptor (beta chain) was sequenced in a study of cytomegalovirus exposure and HLA in healthy donors. The overall study: As an earlier analysis found, roughly 180 million T cells yielded 117 million unique TCR beta sequences. Of 398 genotyped donors, more than 75% clustered with self-reported Caucasian donors.

It was with 60 Vbeta and 13 Jbeta primers that the PCR ran. The method was immunoSEQ multiplex PCR; TCRdb's version includes in-frame clones alone and lacks a portion of them. This table holds about 39,000 clones. With 6 bases clipped from V and 8 bases from J, the junction kept 7 bases outside the gene matches. CDR1 is SEHNR, CDR2 FQNEAQ, per germline (reference sequence). The CDR3 consists of 14 residues. This sequence originates from a woman aged 30 to 39 in good health and CMV-seropositive. Input material: PBMCs. The chain is built from TRBV7-9 and TRBJ1-4; 9 bases agree with TRBD1. In DNA form, the CDR3 reads TGTGCCAGCAGACGGACAGGGGATTACGAAAAACTGTTTTTT. It specifies CASRRTGDYEKLFF.